This TCR beta chain was sequenced during a study of T-cell reconstitution after alpha-beta-depleted transplantation in children. Unique molecular identifiers were incorporated into the prepared TCRbeta library. TCRdb reprocessed the PCR reads with MiXCR, giving one entry per CDR3 protein. In the table there are hundreds of thousands of distinct CDR3 sequences, under 15% of which are singletons. Of note for this clonotype: The target antigen is unknown.

Study outcomes and limitations: Newly produced T cells mostly accounted for T-cell counts and diversity one year post-transplant.

CDR1 SGHDT and CDR2 YYEEEE come from the germline V gene. There are 15 residues in the CDR3. V was trimmed by 0 bases and J by 0 bases, leaving 10 bases between them. The chain couples TRBV5-6 to TRBJ2-7; D not resolved. The specimen comprised PBMCs, sampled before TCRalphabeta/CD19-depleted stem cell transplant. The TCR sequence derives from a girl aged 2 to 9 with congenital amegakaryocytic thrombocytopenia, due to receive a stem cell transplant. The DNA of the CDR3 is TGTGCCAGCAGCTTGGTAAGATTTACCTCCTACGAGCAGTACTTC. As protein: CASSLVRFTSYEQYF.